The entry below gives a single TCR beta chain sequence along with its context. These data belong to a study of T cells in Graves' hyperthyroidism and ophthalmopathy. For the study at large: Peripheral blood was obtained at initial diagnosis, preceding any treatment.

Amplified TCR beta CDR3 regions came from RNA transcripts. During a first-round RT-PCR of the TCR CDR3, the HTBI primer set was used. MiXCR was run by TCRdb on the multiplex PCR reads, yielding one entry per CDR3 protein. The table records a few hundred thousand distinct CDR3 sequences, 15% to 18% of them present only once. Calling Graves' hyperthyroidism stable meant ophthalmopathy did not progress within 18 months. Sequencing was done on a sample of blood. The receptor comes from a woman in her 30s with Graves' hyperthyroidism.

The CDR3 loop reads CASSLEEGNEKLFF. The DNA for the CDR3 is TGTGCCAGCAGCTTAGAAGAGGGCAATGAAAAACTGTTTTTT. The chain has TRBV7-2 and TRBJ1-4; D unclear. The CDR3 has 14 residues. Trimming shortened V by 1 base and J by 5 bases, and 8 bases separated the two germline ends. The germline gives CDR1 SGHTA, CDR2 FQGNSA.